This TCR beta chain is drawn from a study of graft-versus-host responses after intestinal transplantation (dated by TCRdb to the early 2020s). General notes on the study: The transplants that recipients received were multivisceral, liver-intestinal, or isolated intestinal. All recipients received anti-thymocyte globulin induction followed by maintenance tacrolimus and steroids for about three years. Graft-versus-host and host-versus-graft alloreactive T cell clones were tracked in the graft, circulation and bone marrow after intestinal transplantation using bulk TCR-beta CDR3 sequencing. To identify alloreactive clones, pre-transplant mixed lymphocyte reaction products were sequenced and compared with unstimulated pre-transplant donor and recipient T cells. A cohort of about two dozen intestinal transplant recipients, including one retransplant, was enrolled, and a few patients lacking pretransplant specimens were excluded. Donor T cell macrochimerism was defined as a peak of at least 4% donor T cells among recipient peripheral blood mononuclear cells. Rather than going through the commercial service, samples from three later patients were sequenced in-house on an Illumina MiSeq and processed with MiXCR.

With respect to this clone: No antigen is known for it. Base qualities were left out, and no much larger clone turns up one base away.

Inclusive of the bounding cysteine and phenylalanine, the CDR3 is 15 residues long. CDR3 DNA is the only sequence kept; it has 45 bases, read in frame from the first base. Trimming accounts for 5 bases at V and 2 bases at J, while the number of junction bases matched to no gene is 8. For CDR1 and CDR2, the germline V gene (reference sequence) lists SEHNR and FQNEAQ. The library was prepared using the immunoSEQ multiplex PCR assay. Adaptive Biotechnologies carried out high-throughput TCR-beta CDR3 sequencing of genomic DNA for most patients. Under the source paper's analysis protocol: TCR sequencing data for around 19 patients were retrieved from Adaptive's ImmunoSEQ software; three other patients were processed with MiXCR and VDJtools. Because the origin of CDR3 nucleotide sequences shared between donor and recipient could not be assigned, those sequences were removed. Alloreactive clones required at least 2-fold expansion over unstimulated cells and minimum CFSE-low frequency of 0.002% (template counts) or 0.001% (read counts). A clone was considered mappable if detected in the sequenced pre-transplant spleen, lymph node, or MLR CFSE-low populations of the donor or recipient. Cumulative frequency of alloreactive clones was calculated as a percentage of all sequences weighted by copy number. As stored in TCRdb, this immuneACCESS dataset retains in-frame rearrangements with V and J assigned. A fraction of the clones does not appear; measured against another copy, unresolved V genes explain less than half of the discrepancy, and the remainder lacks a known reason. V and J calls and clone size are those listed in that table; D and trimming were worked out from the DNA. The sample table holds some 7,100 clones, of which 75% were seen once. The top ten constitute approximately 11% of the sample.

Broader findings and caveats from the paper: Conclusions were limited by the relatively low number and heterogeneity of intestinal transplant patients. High GvH to HvG T cell clonal ratios were observed in the allografts of patients with donor T cell macrochimerism. Early after transplant, peak levels of circulating GvH clones were associated with declines in HvG clones. GvH clones were found in recipient bone marrow, and some of the GvH clones appeared earlier in ileal mucosa or blood, which is consistent with an intestinal mucosal origin.

Intraepithelial and lamina propria lymphocytes were isolated from graft specimens using dithiothreitol, EDTA incubations and collagenase D digestion. Bulk TCR-beta sequencing was performed on serial intestinal graft biopsy specimens collected as late as 600 days after transplant. This specimen consisted of ileum tissue, obtained approximately 230 days after intestinal transplant. The clonotype comes from a human patient who received an intestinal transplant, so some T cells may come from the graft donor. Rearrangement joined TRBV7-9 to TRBJ2-7, and TRBD1 matches 8 of the central bases. The CDR3 has the sequence CASSLDRVATYEQYF. The DNA sequence is as follows: TGTGCCAGCAGCCTGGACAGGGTGGCTACCTACGAGCAGTACTTC.